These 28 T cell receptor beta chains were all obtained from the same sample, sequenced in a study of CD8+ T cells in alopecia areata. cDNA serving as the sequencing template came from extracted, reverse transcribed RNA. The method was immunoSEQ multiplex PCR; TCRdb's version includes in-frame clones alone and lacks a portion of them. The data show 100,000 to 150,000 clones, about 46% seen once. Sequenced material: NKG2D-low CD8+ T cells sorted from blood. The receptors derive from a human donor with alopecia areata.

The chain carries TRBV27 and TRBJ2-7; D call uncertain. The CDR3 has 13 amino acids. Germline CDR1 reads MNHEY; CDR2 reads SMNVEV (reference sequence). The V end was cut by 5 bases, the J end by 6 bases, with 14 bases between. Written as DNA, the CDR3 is TGTGCCAGCAGTCTCGGACCCCCCTCCGAGCAGTACTTC. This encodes CASSLGPPSEQYF.

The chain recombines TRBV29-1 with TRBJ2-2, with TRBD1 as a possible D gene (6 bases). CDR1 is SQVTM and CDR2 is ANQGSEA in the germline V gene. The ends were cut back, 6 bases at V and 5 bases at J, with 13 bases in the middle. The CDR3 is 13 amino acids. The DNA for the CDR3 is TGCAGCGTAGCGACAGGACGGACCGGGGAGCTGTTTTTT. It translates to CSVATGRTGELFF.

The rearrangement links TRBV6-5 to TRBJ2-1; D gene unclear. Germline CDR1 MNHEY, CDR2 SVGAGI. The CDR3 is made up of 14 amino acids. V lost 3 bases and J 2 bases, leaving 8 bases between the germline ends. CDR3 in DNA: TGTGCCAGCAGTTATTCGGGCACCTACAATGAGCAGTTCTTC. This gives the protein CASSYSGTYNEQFF.

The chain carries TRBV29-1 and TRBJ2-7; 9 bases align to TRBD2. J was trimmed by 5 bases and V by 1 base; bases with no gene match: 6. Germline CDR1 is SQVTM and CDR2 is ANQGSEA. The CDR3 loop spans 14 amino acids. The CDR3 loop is CSVEGSGSWDEQYF. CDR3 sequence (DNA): TGCAGCGTTGAAGGTAGCGGGAGTTGGGACGAGCAGTACTTC.

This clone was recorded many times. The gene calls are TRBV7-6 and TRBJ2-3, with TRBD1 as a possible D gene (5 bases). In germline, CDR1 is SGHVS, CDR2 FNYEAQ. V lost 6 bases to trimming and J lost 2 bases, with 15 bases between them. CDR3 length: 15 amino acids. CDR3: CASRADSRYTDTQYF. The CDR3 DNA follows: TGTGCCAGCAGGGCCGACAGCCGTTACACAGATACGCAGTATTTT.

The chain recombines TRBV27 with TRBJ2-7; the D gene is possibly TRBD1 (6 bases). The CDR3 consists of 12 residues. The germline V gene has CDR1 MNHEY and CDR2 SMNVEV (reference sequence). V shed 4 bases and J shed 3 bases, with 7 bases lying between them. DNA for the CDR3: TGTGCCAGCAGTTCACAGGGCTACGAGCAGTACTTC. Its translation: CASSSQGYEQYF.

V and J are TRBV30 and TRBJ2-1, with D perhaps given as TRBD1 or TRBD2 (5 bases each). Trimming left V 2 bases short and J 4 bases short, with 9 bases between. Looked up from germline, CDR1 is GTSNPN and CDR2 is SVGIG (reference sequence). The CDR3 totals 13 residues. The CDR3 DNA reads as TGTGCCTGGAGTATGGGGGAGTACAATGAGCAGTTCTTC. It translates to CAWSMGEYNEQFF.

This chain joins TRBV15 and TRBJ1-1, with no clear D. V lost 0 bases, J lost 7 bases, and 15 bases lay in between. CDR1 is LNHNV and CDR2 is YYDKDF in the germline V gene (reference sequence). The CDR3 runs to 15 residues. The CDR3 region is CATSRDRGRSVEAFF. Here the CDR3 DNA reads TGTGCCACCAGCAGAGATCGAGGGCGAAGCGTTGAAGCTTTCTTT.

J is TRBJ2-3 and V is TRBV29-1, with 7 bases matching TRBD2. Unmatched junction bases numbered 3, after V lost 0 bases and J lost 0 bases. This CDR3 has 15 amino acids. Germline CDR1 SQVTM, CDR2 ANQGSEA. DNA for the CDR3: TGCAGCGTTGAAGACCGGGGGGTGAGCACAGATACGCAGTATTTT. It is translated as CSVEDRGVSTDTQYF.

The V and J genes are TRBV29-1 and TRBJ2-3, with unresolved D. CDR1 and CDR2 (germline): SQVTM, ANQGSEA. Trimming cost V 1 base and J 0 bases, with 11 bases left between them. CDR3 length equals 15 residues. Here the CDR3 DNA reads TGCAGCGTTGAAGTAGCCAGCCGGAGCACAGATACGCAGTATTTT. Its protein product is CSVEVASRSTDTQYF.

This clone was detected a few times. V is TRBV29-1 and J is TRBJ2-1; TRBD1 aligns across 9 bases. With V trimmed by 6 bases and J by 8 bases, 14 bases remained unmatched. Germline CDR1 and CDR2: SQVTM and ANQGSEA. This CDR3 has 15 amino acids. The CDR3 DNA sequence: TGCAGCGTGCCTTCCGGGACAGGGAATTTGTATGAGCAGTTCTTC. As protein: CSVPSGTGNLYEQFF.

This CDR3 reads CAWSPPHNEQFF. CDR3 DNA: TGTGCCTGGAGTCCTCCGCACAATGAGCAGTTCTTC. This rearrangement joins TRBV30 to TRBJ2-1; D remains unclear. The germline CDR1 and CDR2 sequences are GTSNPN and SVGIG (reference sequence). This CDR3 is 12 amino acids long. Deletions cut 2 bases from V and 5 bases from J, with 7 bases between.

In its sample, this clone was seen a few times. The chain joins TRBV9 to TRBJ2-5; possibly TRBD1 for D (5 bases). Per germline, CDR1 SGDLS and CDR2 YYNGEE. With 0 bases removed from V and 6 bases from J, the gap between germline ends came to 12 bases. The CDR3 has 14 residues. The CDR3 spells CASSVGQGKKTQYF. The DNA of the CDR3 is TGTGCCAGCAGCGTAGGGCAGGGCAAGAAGACCCAGTACTTC.

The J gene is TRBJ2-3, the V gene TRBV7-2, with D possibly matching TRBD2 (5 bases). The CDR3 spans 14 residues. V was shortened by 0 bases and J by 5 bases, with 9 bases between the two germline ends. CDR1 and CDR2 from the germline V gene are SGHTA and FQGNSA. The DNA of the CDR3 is TGTGCCAGCAGCTTAGCGGGAGAGGGAGATACGCAGTATTTT. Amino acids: CASSLAGEGDTQYF.

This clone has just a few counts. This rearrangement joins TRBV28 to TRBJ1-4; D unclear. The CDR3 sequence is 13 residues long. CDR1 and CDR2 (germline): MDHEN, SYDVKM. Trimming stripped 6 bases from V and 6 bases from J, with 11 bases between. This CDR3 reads CASSRASDEKLFF. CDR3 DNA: TGTGCCAGCAGCCGGGCCTCCGATGAAAAACTGTTTTTT.

CDR3 coding DNA: TGTGCCAGCACTCCCGTCGGGGGGACAGATACGCAGTATTTT. Its protein is CASTPVGGTDTQYF. This rearrangement joins TRBV7-9 to TRBJ2-3; TRBD2 matches at 7 bases. Germline lookup yields CDR1 SEHNR and CDR2 FQNEAQ (reference sequence). CDR3 size: 14 residues. J gave up 3 bases and V 7 bases, and 7 bases lay outside the gene matches.

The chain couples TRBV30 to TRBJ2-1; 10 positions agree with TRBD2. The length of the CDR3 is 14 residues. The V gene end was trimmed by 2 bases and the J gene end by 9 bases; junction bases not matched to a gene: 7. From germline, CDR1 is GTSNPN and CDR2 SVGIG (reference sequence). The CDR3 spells CAWSRLAGGGEQFF. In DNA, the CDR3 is TGTGCCTGGAGTAGACTAGCGGGTGGGGGTGAGCAGTTCTTC.

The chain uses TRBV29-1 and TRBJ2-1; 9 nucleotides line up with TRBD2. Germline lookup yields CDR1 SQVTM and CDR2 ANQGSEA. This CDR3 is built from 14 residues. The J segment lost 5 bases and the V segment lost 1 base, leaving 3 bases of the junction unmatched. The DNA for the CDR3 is TGCAGCGTTGAAGGGGTAGCGGGGGACAATGAGCAGTTCTTC. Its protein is CSVEGVAGDNEQFF.

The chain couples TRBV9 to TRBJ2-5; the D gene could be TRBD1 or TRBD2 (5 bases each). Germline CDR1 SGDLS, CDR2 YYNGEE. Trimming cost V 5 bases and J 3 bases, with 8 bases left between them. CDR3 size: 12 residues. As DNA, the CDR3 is TGTGCCAGCAGGGGGGATGAAGAGACCCAGTACTTC. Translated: CASRGDEETQYF.

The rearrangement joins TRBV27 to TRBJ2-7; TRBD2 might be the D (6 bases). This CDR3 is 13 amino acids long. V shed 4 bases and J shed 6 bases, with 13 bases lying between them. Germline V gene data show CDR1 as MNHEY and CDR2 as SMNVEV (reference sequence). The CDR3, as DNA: TGTGCCAGCAGTTATCTCCACGGGGGCGAGCAGTACTTC. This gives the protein CASSYLHGGEQYF.

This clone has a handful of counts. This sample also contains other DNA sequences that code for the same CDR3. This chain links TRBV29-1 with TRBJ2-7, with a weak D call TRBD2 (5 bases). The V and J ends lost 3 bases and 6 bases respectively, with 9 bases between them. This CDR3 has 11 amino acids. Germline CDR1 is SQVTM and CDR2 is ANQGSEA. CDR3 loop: CSVEEEGEQYF. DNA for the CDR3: TGCAGCGTTGAGGAGGAAGGCGAGCAGTACTTC.

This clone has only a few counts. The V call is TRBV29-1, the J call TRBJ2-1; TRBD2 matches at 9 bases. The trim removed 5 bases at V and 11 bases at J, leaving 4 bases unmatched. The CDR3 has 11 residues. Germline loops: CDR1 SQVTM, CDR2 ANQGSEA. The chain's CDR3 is CSVLAGSQQFF. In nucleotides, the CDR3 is TGCAGCGTTCTAGCGGGAAGTCAGCAGTTCTTC.

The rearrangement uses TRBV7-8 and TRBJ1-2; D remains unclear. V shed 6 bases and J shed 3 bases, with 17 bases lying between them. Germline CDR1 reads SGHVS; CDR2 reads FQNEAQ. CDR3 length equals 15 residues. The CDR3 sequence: CASSQDGQGHYGYTF. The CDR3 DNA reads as TGTGCCAGCAGTCAGGACGGCCAAGGGCACTATGGCTACACCTTC. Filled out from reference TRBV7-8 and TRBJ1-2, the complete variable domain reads GAGVSQSPRYKVAKRGQDVALRCDPISGHVSLFWYQQALGQGPEFLTYFQNEAQLDKSGLPSDRFFAERPEGSVSTLKIQRTQQEDSAVYLCASSQDGQGHYGYTFGSGTRLTVV.

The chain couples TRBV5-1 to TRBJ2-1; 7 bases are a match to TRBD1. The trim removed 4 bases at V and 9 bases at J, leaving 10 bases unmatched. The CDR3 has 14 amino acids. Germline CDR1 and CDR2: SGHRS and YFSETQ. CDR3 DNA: TGCGCCAGCAGCCCCGGGACAGTGATCCGTGAGCAGTTCTTC. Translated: CASSPGTVIREQFF.

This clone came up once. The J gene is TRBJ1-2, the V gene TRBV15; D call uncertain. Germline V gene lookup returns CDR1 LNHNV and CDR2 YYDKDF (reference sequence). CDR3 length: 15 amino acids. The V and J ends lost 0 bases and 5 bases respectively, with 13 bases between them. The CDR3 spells CATSRDTGTLYGYTF. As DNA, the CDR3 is TGTGCCACCAGCAGAGATACCGGTACTTTGTATGGCTACACCTTC. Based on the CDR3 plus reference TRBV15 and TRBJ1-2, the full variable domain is DAMVIQNPRYQVTQFGKPVTLSCSQTLNHNVMYWYQQKSSQAPKLLFHYYDKDFNNEADTPDNFQSRRPNTSFCFLDIRSPGLGDTAMYLCATSRDTGTLYGYTFGSGTRLTVV.

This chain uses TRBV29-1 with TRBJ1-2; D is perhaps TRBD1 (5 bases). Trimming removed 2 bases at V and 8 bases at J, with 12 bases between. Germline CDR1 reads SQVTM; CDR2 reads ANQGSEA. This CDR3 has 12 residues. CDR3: CSVERKGLGYTF. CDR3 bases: TGCAGCGTTGAACGGAAGGGGTTAGGCTACACCTTC.

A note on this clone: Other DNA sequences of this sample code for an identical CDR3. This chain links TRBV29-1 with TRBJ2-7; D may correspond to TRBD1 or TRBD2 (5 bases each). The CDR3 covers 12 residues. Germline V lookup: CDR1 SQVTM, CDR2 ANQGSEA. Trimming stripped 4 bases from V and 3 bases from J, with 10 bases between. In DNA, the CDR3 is TGCAGCGTTGTCCAGGGAGACTACGAGCAGTACTTC. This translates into CSVVQGDYEQYF.

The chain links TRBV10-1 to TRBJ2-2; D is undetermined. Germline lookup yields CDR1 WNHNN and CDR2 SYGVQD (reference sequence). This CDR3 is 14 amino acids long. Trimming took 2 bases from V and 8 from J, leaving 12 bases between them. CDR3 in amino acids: CASSEKQSGGELFF. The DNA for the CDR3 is TGCGCCAGCAGTGAGAAACAATCTGGAGGGGAGCTGTTTTTT.